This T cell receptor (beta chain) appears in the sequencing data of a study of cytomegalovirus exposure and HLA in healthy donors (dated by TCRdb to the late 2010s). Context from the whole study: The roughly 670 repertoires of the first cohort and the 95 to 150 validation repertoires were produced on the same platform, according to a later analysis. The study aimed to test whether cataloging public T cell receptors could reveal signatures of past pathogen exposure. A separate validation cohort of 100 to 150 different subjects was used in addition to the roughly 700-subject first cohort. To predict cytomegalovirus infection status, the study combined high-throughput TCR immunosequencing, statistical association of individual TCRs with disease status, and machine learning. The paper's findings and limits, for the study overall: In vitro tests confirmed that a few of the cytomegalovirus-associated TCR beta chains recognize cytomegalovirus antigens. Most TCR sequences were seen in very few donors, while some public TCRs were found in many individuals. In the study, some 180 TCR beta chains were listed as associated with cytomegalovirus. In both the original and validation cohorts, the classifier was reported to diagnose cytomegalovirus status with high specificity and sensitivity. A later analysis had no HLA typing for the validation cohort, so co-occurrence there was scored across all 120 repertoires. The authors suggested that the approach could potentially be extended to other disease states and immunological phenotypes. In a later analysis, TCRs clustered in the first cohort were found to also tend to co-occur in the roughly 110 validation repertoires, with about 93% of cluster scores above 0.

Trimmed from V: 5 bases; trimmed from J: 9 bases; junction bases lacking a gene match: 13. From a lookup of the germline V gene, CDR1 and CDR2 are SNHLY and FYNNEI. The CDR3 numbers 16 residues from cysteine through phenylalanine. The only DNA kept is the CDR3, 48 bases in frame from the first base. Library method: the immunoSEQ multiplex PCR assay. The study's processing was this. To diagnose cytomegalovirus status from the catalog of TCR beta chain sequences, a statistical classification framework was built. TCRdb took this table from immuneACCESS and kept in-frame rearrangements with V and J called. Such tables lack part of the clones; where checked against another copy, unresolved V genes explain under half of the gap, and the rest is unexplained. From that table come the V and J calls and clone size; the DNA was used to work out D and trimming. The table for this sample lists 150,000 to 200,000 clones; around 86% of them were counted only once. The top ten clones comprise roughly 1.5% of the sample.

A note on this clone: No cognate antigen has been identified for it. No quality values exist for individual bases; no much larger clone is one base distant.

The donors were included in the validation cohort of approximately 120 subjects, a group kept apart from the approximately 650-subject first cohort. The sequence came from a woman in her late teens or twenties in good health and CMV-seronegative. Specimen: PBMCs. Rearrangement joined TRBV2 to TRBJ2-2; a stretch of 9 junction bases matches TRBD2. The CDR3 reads CASSPRGGAGARELFF. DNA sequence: TGTGCCAGCAGTCCGCGGGGGGGGGCTGGCGCCAGGGAGCTGTTTTTT.